A selection of T cell receptor beta chains follows, all from one sample in a study of blood T cell repertoires in COVID-19. Data came from immunoSEQ multiplex PCR; TCRdb stores just in-frame clones and leaves some out. The sample shows under 30,000 clones, around nine tenths of them seen only once. Sequences were obtained from peripheral blood. The receptor set was obtained from a man aged 50 or older with active COVID-19. Both conserved end residues are part of each CDR3. D genes are given only for firm matches. Clone size appears in some rows only: once, few, many, or a class for an expanded clone.

d_call: NA; clone_size: NA; v_call: TRBV12-5; j_call: TRBJ2-5; cdr3_aa: CARLMETQYF; cdr3_nt: TGTGCTAGACTAATGGAGACCCAGTACTTC
d_call: TRBD1; clone_size: NA; v_call: TRBV28; j_call: TRBJ1-5; cdr3_aa: CASSLGGTGTGNQPQHF; cdr3_nt: TGTGCCAGCAGTTTAGGGGGGACAGGGACGGGCAATCAGCCCCAGCATTTT
d_call: NA; clone_size: NA; v_call: TRBV11-2; j_call: TRBJ1-1; cdr3_aa: CASSFGPGLVGTEAFF; cdr3_nt: TGTGCCAGCAGCTTTGGTCCGGGACTAGTAGGTACTGAAGCTTTCTTT
d_call: NA; clone_size: NA; v_call: TRBV5-1; j_call: TRBJ1-4; cdr3_aa: CASSLEGRTSGKLFF; cdr3_nt: TGCGCCAGCAGCTTGGAGGGCAGAACATCGGGGAAACTGTTTTTT
d_call: TRBD2; clone_size: NA; v_call: TRBV4-1; j_call: TRBJ2-2; cdr3_aa: CASSQGGLAGVGTGELFF; cdr3_nt: TGCGCCAGCAGCCAAGGGGGACTAGCGGGAGTAGGGACCGGGGAGCTGTTTTTT
d_call: TRBD2; clone_size: NA; v_call: TRBV9; j_call: TRBJ2-2; cdr3_aa: CASDRSGRADLPGELFF; cdr3_nt: TGTGCCAGCGACCGGAGCGGGAGGGCGGACCTCCCCGGGGAGCTGTTTTTT
d_call: TRBD2; clone_size: NA; v_call: TRBV11-3; j_call: TRBJ2-3; cdr3_aa: CASSLVGVAGGRSTDTQYF; cdr3_nt: TGTGCCAGCAGCTTAGTGGGGGTAGCGGGGGGCCGTAGCACAGATACGCAGTATTTT
d_call: TRBD1; clone_size: NA; v_call: TRBV29-1; j_call: TRBJ1-1; cdr3_aa: CSVLDRGLSQEAFF; cdr3_nt: TGCAGCGTGCTAGACAGGGGTTTGTCCCAAGAAGCTTTCTTT
d_call: NA; clone_size: NA; v_call: TRBV21-1; j_call: TRBJ2-1; cdr3_aa: CASSKREGLLNEQFF; cdr3_nt: TGTGCCAGCAGCAAGCGGGAGGGCCTTCTTAATGAGCAGTTCTTC
d_call: TRBD2; clone_size: NA; v_call: TRBV6-2/TRBV6-3; j_call: TRBJ2-7; cdr3_aa: CASSTRLAGVFRALEQYF; cdr3_nt: TGTGCCAGCAGTACGAGACTAGCGGGAGTTTTTCGCGCCCTCGAGCAGTACTTC
d_call: NA; clone_size: NA; v_call: TRBV29-1; j_call: TRBJ2-2; cdr3_aa: CSARFQLGELFF; cdr3_nt: TGCAGCGCCCGCTTCCAGTTGGGGGAGCTGTTTTTT
d_call: TRBD2; clone_size: NA; v_call: TRBV28; j_call: TRBJ2-3; cdr3_aa: CASSSSTSAGDTQYF; cdr3_nt: TGTGCCAGCAGTTCATCGACTAGCGCGGGAGATACGCAGTATTTT
d_call: TRBD2; clone_size: once; v_call: TRBV5-1; j_call: TRBJ2-3; cdr3_aa: CASSLFVSGASTDTQYF; cdr3_nt: TGCGCCAGCAGCTTGTTTGTTAGCGGGGCCAGCACAGATACGCAGTATTTT
d_call: NA; clone_size: NA; v_call: TRBV7-2; j_call: TRBJ2-5; cdr3_aa: CASSKGLGLETQYF; cdr3_nt: TGTGCCAGCAGCAAGGGATTGGGGCTTGAGACCCAGTACTTC
d_call: NA; clone_size: NA; v_call: TRBV11-3; j_call: TRBJ2-1; cdr3_aa: CASSLQSNEQFF; cdr3_nt: TGTGCCAGCAGTCTACAGAGCAATGAGCAGTTCTTC
d_call: TRBD2; clone_size: NA; v_call: TRBV7-9; j_call: TRBJ2-3; cdr3_aa: CASRPSGGRTDTQYF; cdr3_nt: TGTGCCAGCCGACCGAGCGGGGGACGCACAGATACGCAGTATTTT
d_call: TRBD2; clone_size: NA; v_call: TRBV7-2; j_call: TRBJ2-3; cdr3_aa: CASSSPGGSGRRTDTQYF; cdr3_nt: TGTGCCAGCAGCTCCCCGGGGGGTAGCGGCAGGCGCACAGATACGCAGTATTTT
d_call: TRBD1; clone_size: NA; v_call: TRBV6-2/TRBV6-3; j_call: TRBJ2-7; cdr3_aa: CASSYLPGGIYEQYF; cdr3_nt: TGTGCCAGCAGTTACCTCCCAGGGGGAATCTACGAGCAGTACTTC
d_call: NA; clone_size: NA; v_call: TRBV18; j_call: TRBJ2-7; cdr3_aa: CASSLGSGTGTYEQYF; cdr3_nt: TGTGCCAGCTCACTTGGTTCCGGGACTGGGACCTACGAGCAGTACTTC
d_call: TRBD2; clone_size: NA; v_call: TRBV7-3; j_call: TRBJ2-5; cdr3_aa: CASSWGLGETQYF; cdr3_nt: TGTGCCAGCAGCTGGGGACTAGGGGAGACCCAGTACTTC
d_call: NA; clone_size: NA; v_call: TRBV7-3; j_call: TRBJ1-6; cdr3_aa: CASSLGDYNSPLHF; cdr3_nt: TGTGCCAGCAGCCTAGGGGATTATAATTCACCCCTCCACTTT
d_call: TRBD1; clone_size: NA; v_call: TRBV5-8; j_call: TRBJ1-1; cdr3_aa: CASSFNPASFIRTGNAEAFF; cdr3_nt: TGTGCCAGCAGCTTTAACCCCGCTTCATTCATTAGGACAGGGAACGCTGAAGCTTTCTTT
d_call: TRBD1; clone_size: NA; v_call: TRBV18; j_call: TRBJ2-2; cdr3_aa: CASSPPRTGIPENTGELFF; cdr3_nt: TGTGCCAGCTCACCACCGCGGACAGGGATACCGGAAAACACCGGGGAGCTGTTTTTT
d_call: TRBD2; clone_size: NA; v_call: TRBV11-2; j_call: TRBJ2-3; cdr3_aa: CASSQTTSGRGTDTQYF; cdr3_nt: TGTGCCAGCAGCCAAACGACTAGCGGGAGGGGTACAGATACGCAGTATTTT
d_call: NA; clone_size: NA; v_call: TRBV5-1; j_call: TRBJ2-2; cdr3_aa: CASSPGDAGELFF; cdr3_nt: TGCGCCAGCAGTCCCGGGGATGCCGGGGAGCTGTTTTTT
d_call: TRBD1; clone_size: NA; v_call: TRBV7-9; j_call: TRBJ1-5; cdr3_aa: CASSRDRVHQPQHF; cdr3_nt: TGTGCCAGCAGCCGAGACAGGGTTCATCAGCCCCAGCATTTT
d_call: NA; clone_size: NA; v_call: TRBV11-3; j_call: TRBJ2-5; cdr3_aa: CASSFGQLQETQYF; cdr3_nt: TGTGCCAGCAGCTTCGGACAGCTCCAAGAGACCCAGTACTTC
d_call: TRBD2; clone_size: NA; v_call: TRBV6-2/TRBV6-3; j_call: TRBJ2-1; cdr3_aa: CASSYASGANEQFF; cdr3_nt: TGTGCCAGCAGTTACGCCAGCGGGGCCAATGAGCAGTTCTTC
d_call: NA; clone_size: NA; v_call: TRBV28; j_call: TRBJ1-1; cdr3_aa: CASRTQGIRAFF; cdr3_nt: TGTGCCAGCAGAACACAGGGAATTAGAGCTTTCTTT
d_call: NA; clone_size: NA; v_call: TRBV6-2/TRBV6-3; j_call: TRBJ2-7; cdr3_aa: CASSYPSSRGSYEQYF; cdr3_nt: TGTGCCAGCAGTTACCCGTCTTCAAGGGGGTCCTACGAGCAGTACTTC
d_call: NA; clone_size: NA; v_call: TRBV18; j_call: TRBJ1-4; cdr3_aa: CASSPDKSATNEKLFF; cdr3_nt: TGTGCCAGCTCACCAGATAAAAGCGCAACTAATGAAAAACTGTTTTTT
d_call: TRBD1; clone_size: NA; v_call: TRBV6-2/TRBV6-3; j_call: TRBJ1-5; cdr3_aa: CASSRTGSVGNQPQHF; cdr3_nt: TGTGCCAGCAGTCGGACAGGGTCCGTAGGCAATCAGCCCCAGCATTTT
d_call: NA; clone_size: NA; v_call: TRBV6-2/TRBV6-3; j_call: TRBJ2-7; cdr3_aa: CASSLPGSRSEQYF; cdr3_nt: TGTGCCAGCAGTTTGCCGGGAAGCAGGTCCGAGCAGTACTTC
d_call: TRBD2; clone_size: NA; v_call: TRBV5-1; j_call: TRBJ2-1; cdr3_aa: CASRALWTSDYNEQFF; cdr3_nt: TGCGCCAGCAGGGCGCTGTGGACTAGCGACTACAATGAGCAGTTCTTC
d_call: NA; clone_size: NA; v_call: TRBV7-2; j_call: TRBJ1-2; cdr3_aa: CASSLPRGTSHDYGYTF; cdr3_nt: TGTGCCAGCAGCCTACCACGCGGGACCTCCCACGACTATGGCTACACCTTC
d_call: TRBD1; clone_size: NA; v_call: TRBV10-3; j_call: TRBJ2-6; cdr3_aa: CAMGQGSVSTGANVLTF; cdr3_nt: TGTGCCATGGGACAGGGTTCAGTCTCTACTGGGGCCAACGTCCTGACTTTC
d_call: NA; clone_size: NA; v_call: TRBV29-1; j_call: TRBJ2-1; cdr3_aa: CSVLSPGSYNEQFF; cdr3_nt: TGCAGCGTTCTCAGCCCCGGGTCCTACAATGAGCAGTTCTTC
d_call: NA; clone_size: NA; v_call: TRBV25-1; j_call: TRBJ2-2; cdr3_aa: CASRATDGNTGELFF; cdr3_nt: TGTGCCAGCAGGGCAACAGACGGGAACACCGGGGAGCTGTTTTTT
d_call: NA; clone_size: NA; v_call: TRBV7-7; j_call: TRBJ2-1; cdr3_aa: CASSLQQGPPYNEQFF; cdr3_nt: TGTGCTAGCAGCTTACAGCAGGGCCCCCCCTACAATGAGCAGTTCTTC
d_call: TRBD1; clone_size: once; v_call: TRBV27; j_call: TRBJ1-1; cdr3_aa: CASSPGGARSEAFF; cdr3_nt: TGTGCCAGCAGCCCAGGGGGCGCGAGATCTGAAGCTTTCTTT
d_call: NA; clone_size: few; v_call: TRBV10-3; j_call: TRBJ1-1; cdr3_aa: CAIRGPGGGTEAFF; cdr3_nt: TGTGCCATCAGGGGCCCTGGGGGCGGCACTGAAGCTTTCTTT
d_call: NA; clone_size: NA; v_call: TRBV11-3; j_call: TRBJ1-3; cdr3_aa: CASSLSESGNTIYF; cdr3_nt: TGTGCCAGCAGCCTTTCCGAGTCTGGAAACACCATATATTTT
d_call: TRBD1; clone_size: NA; v_call: TRBV2; j_call: TRBJ2-2; cdr3_aa: CASSEQGGGTGELFF; cdr3_nt: TGTGCCAGCAGTGAACAAGGGGGCGGCACCGGGGAGCTGTTTTTT